Each of the 20 T cell receptor beta chains below was sequenced from the same sample in a study of CD8 T cells in ankylosing spondylitis. TCRdb re-called the 5' RACE reads with MiXCR, one entry per CDR3 protein. The data show approximately 290,000 distinct CDR3 sequences, with less than 25% seen just once and about 3.7% held by the top ten. Sequencing used blood, either unsorted or a sorted T cell fraction (not recorded which). These receptors were collected from a female donor with ankylosing spondylitis or in good health (not recorded which).

The rearrangement joins TRBV10-3 to TRBJ2-2, with 7 bases matching TRBD1. The CDR3 is 15 amino acids. CDR1 and CDR2 (germline): ENHRY, SYGVKD. The trim removed 6 bases at V and 2 bases at J, leaving 6 bases unmatched. CDR3 in amino acids: CAIRRDSANTGELFF. Here the CDR3 DNA reads TGTGCCATCAGGAGGGACAGTGCCAACACCGGGGAGCTGTTTTTT.

This clonotype was counted ten times or more. The chain links TRBV9 to TRBJ1-6, with D possibly TRBD1 on 5 matching bases. The CDR3 has 15 residues. Germline CDR1 is SGDLS and CDR2 is YYNGEE. The V gene lost 0 bases and the J gene lost 8 bases, with 12 bases spanning the gap. The CDR3 sequence: CASSVEPRGYSPLHF. CDR3 nucleotides: TGTGCCAGCAGCGTAGAACCACGGGGCTATTCACCCCTCCACTTT. The whole variable domain, filled in from reference TRBV9 and TRBJ1-6, reads DSGVTQTPKHLITATGQRVTLRCSPRSGDLSVYWYQQSLDQGLQFLIQYYNGEERAKGNILERFSAQQFPDLHSELNLSSLELGDSALYFCASSVEPRGYSPLHFGNGTRLTVT.

The J gene is TRBJ1-1, the V gene TRBV5-6; the match to TRBD1 covers 9 bases. This CDR3 contains 13 residues. CDR1 and CDR2 from the germline V gene are SGHDT and YYEEEE. The V gene end was trimmed by 4 bases and the J gene end by 6 bases; junction bases not matched to a gene: 4. CDR3 sequence (DNA): TGTGCCAGCAGCCGGGACAGGGCGGCTGAAGCTTTCTTT. Protein: CASSRDRAAEAFF.

The chain recombines TRBV10-2 with TRBJ2-7; TRBD2 matches at 12 bases. J lost 5 bases, V lost 6 bases, and 11 bases had no gene match. This CDR3 spans 16 amino acids. CDR1 WSHSY and CDR2 SAAADI come from the germline V gene. The CDR3 is CASSSGLAGWLNEQYF. The DNA for the CDR3 is TGCGCCAGCAGCTCTGGACTAGCGGGATGGCTAAACGAGCAGTACTTC.

This rearrangement joins TRBV5-1 to TRBJ2-3; D not certain. V was shortened by 4 bases and J by 2 bases, with 8 bases between the two germline ends. Germline values: CDR1 SGHRS, CDR2 YFSETQ. The CDR3 consists of 13 residues. CDR3 DNA sequence: TGCGCCAGCAGCCCACAGACCACAGATACGCAGTATTTT. It is translated as CASSPQTTDTQYF. The full variable domain, its missing parts supplied by reference TRBV5-1 and TRBJ2-3, is KAGVTQTPRYLIKTRGQQVTLSCSPISGHRSVSWYQQTPGQGLQFLFEYFSETQRNKGNFPGRFSGRQFSNSRSEMNVSTLELGDSALYLCASSPQTTDTQYFGPGTRLTVL.

The J gene is TRBJ2-5, the V gene TRBV6-2 or TRBV6-3, with 9 bases fitting TRBD2. Trimming removed 4 bases from V and 5 bases from J; junction bases left unmatched: 11. Germline-derived CDR1 and CDR2 are MNHEY and SVGEGT. CDR3 length: 16 amino acids. The CDR3 spells CASSWGNSGSQETQYF. The CDR3 DNA reads TGTGCCAGCAGTTGGGGCAATAGCGGGAGTCAGGAGACCCAGTACTTC.

This clonotype was counted ten times or more. CDR3 in amino acids: CASSQGSEKLFF. DNA of the CDR3: TGCGCCAGCAGCCAAGGAAGTGAAAAACTGTTTTTT. The chain is built from TRBV4-3 and TRBJ1-4, with D unclear. The CDR3 sequence is 12 residues long. From germline, CDR1 is LGHNA and CDR2 YSLEER. Trimming removed 1 base from V and 7 bases from J, with 4 bases in between.

This clonotype was seen ten or more times. This chain links TRBV29-1 with TRBJ2-5, with TRBD2 matching over 8 bases. Germline-derived CDR1 and CDR2 are SQVTM and ANQGSEA. V trimming: 2 bases; J trimming: 5 bases; junction bases outside the gene matches: 4. This CDR3 is 13 amino acids long. For the CDR3, the DNA is TGCAGCGTTGAATCGCCGGGAGGGGAGACCCAGTACTTC. Translated, it gives CSVESPGGETQYF.

The chain recombines TRBV6-2 or TRBV6-3 with TRBJ2-7; 9 nucleotides align to TRBD2. V shed 7 bases and J 3 bases; nucleotides not matched to a gene: 7. This CDR3 comprises 14 residues. Germline loops: CDR1 MNHEY, CDR2 SVGEGT. The CDR3 sequence: CASTGSGRGYEQYF. CDR3 bases: TGTGCCAGCACCGGTAGCGGGAGAGGCTACGAGCAGTACTTC.

This clonotype was counted many times. The chain combines TRBV30 with TRBJ2-5; 7 positions match TRBD1. V lost 4 bases, J lost 2 bases, and 7 bases stayed unmatched. The CDR3 contains 14 residues. Germline loops: CDR1 GTSNPN, CDR2 SVGIG (reference sequence). The CDR3, as DNA: TGTGCCTGGACCCCGGGACAGCGACAAGAGACCCAGTACTTC. Translation: CAWTPGQRQETQYF.

The chain links TRBV6-1 to TRBJ2-1; D gene uncertain. Germline assignment: CDR1 MNHNS and CDR2 SASEGT. Deletions cut 9 bases from V and 0 bases from J, with 12 bases between. The CDR3 consists of 14 residues. CDR3: CAREDSSSYNEQFF. The CDR3 DNA is TGTGCCAGGGAAGATTCCAGCTCCTACAATGAGCAGTTCTTC.

The table lists this clonotype with a few counts. The chain employs TRBV5-1 and TRBJ2-7; 8 positions match TRBD1. CDR3 length equals 15 residues. Germline lookup yields CDR1 SGHRS and CDR2 YFSETQ. V shed 1 base, J shed 3 bases, and the junction held 6 bases outside the gene matches. This chain's CDR3 is CASSLSGQALYEQYF. The CDR3 DNA sequence: TGCGCCAGCAGCTTGTCGGGACAGGCACTCTACGAGCAGTACTTC. Full variable domain (remainder filled in from reference TRBV5-1 and TRBJ2-7): KAGVTQTPRYLIKTRGQQVTLSCSPISGHRSVSWYQQTPGQGLQFLFEYFSETQRNKGNFPGRFSGRQFSNSRSEMNVSTLELGDSALYLCASSLSGQALYEQYFGPGTRLTVT.

This clonotype was seen more than once but under ten times. The chain joins TRBV6-2 or TRBV6-3 to TRBJ2-7; TRBD1 matches 7 bases. CDR1 and CDR2 (germline): MNHEY, SVGEGT. Losses at the gene ends were 3 bases for V and 4 bases for J; bases not matched to a gene: 6. This CDR3 contains 14 residues. The chain's CDR3 is CASSYGGRGYEQYF. CDR3 sequence (DNA): TGTGCCAGCAGTTATGGCGGCAGGGGGTACGAGCAGTACTTC.

The J gene is TRBJ1-2, the V gene TRBV6-4; the D gene is possibly TRBD1 (5 bases). The V end lost 3 bases, the J end lost 4 bases, and 9 bases lay between the germline ends. CDR3 length: 13 amino acids. CDR1 and CDR2 (germline): MRHNA, SNTAGT. The CDR3 DNA follows: TGTGCCAGCAGTGAGGAGGGGTCCTATGGCTACACCTTC. Its translation: CASSEEGSYGYTF.

The rearrangement uses TRBV20-1 and TRBJ2-3; 10 bases agree with TRBD1. Germline CDR1 is DFQATT and CDR2 is SNEGSKA (reference sequence). The CDR3 is 15 residues long. Losses at the gene ends were 6 bases for V and 0 bases for J; bases not matched to a gene: 6. The CDR3 DNA reads as TGCAGTGCGAAAGACAGGGGGCGAAGCACAGATACGCAGTATTTT. It yields the protein CSAKDRGRSTDTQYF.

CDR3 DNA: TGTGCCAGCAGCTTGACTAGCCGACTAGCCCCACCCTACGAGCAGTACTTC. Protein product: CASSLTSRLAPPYEQYF. The chain couples TRBV7-9 to TRBJ2-7; TRBD2 matches 7 bases. CDR1 and CDR2 from the germline V gene are SEHNR and FQNEAQ (reference sequence). V was clipped by 3 bases and J by 2 bases; unmatched bases: 13. The CDR3 has 17 amino acids.

The chain couples TRBV7-9 to TRBJ2-4, with 7 bases lining up with TRBD1. Unmatched junction bases numbered 7, after V lost 6 bases and J lost 5 bases. The germline V gene has CDR1 SEHNR and CDR2 FQNEAQ (reference sequence). The CDR3 is 14 residues long. CDR3 nucleotides: TGTGCCAGCAGTCAACAGGGGAATCAAAACATTCAGTACTTC. Translating it yields CASSQQGNQNIQYF. Drawing the rest from reference TRBV7-9 and TRBJ2-4, the complete variable domain is DTGVSQNPRHKITKRGQNVTFRCDPISEHNRLYWYRQTLGQGPEFLTYFQNEAQLEKSRLLSDRFSAERPKGSFSTLEIQRTEQGDSAMYLCASSQQGNQNIQYFGAGTRLSVL.

A few counts support this clonotype. This chain connects TRBV5-5 to TRBJ2-3; D not resolved. This CDR3 has 14 residues. The germline gives CDR1 SGHKS, CDR2 YYEKEE (reference sequence). V gave up 4 bases and J gave up 0 bases, with 9 bases separating them. The CDR3 coding sequence is TGTGCCAGCAGCCGCGGACCCAGCACAGATACGCAGTATTTT. This codes for CASSRGPSTDTQYF. Based on the CDR3 plus reference TRBV5-5 and TRBJ2-3, the full variable domain is DAGVTQSPTHLIKTRGQQVTLRCSPISGHKSVSWYQQVLGQGPQFIFQYYEKEERGRGNFPDRFSARQFPNYSSELNVNALLLGDSALYLCASSRGPSTDTQYFGPGTRLTVL.

The chain couples TRBV7-3 to TRBJ1-1, with D perhaps TRBD1 (5 bases). CDR3 length equals 13 residues. Germline V gene sequence: CDR1 SGHTA, CDR2 FQGTGA. V lost 3 bases and J lost 6, with 11 bases in between. The CDR3 DNA sequence: TGTGCCAGCAGCTTCTCCGGGACGGCTGAAGCTTTCTTT. Residues: CASSFSGTAEAFF.

The chain recombines TRBV5-1 with TRBJ2-7; 8 bases are a match to TRBD2. V was pared by 2 bases and J by 5 bases, with 6 bases of the junction left unmatched. CDR1 is SGHRS, CDR2 YFSETQ, per germline. This CDR3 comprises 14 residues. In DNA, the CDR3 is TGCGCCAGCAGCTTAGGGACTAGAGTGAACGAGCAGTACTTC. This translates into CASSLGTRVNEQYF. Supplemented by reference TRBV5-1 and TRBJ2-7, the full variable domain reads KAGVTQTPRYLIKTRGQQVTLSCSPISGHRSVSWYQQTPGQGLQFLFEYFSETQRNKGNFPGRFSGRQFSNSRSEMNVSTLELGDSALYLCASSLGTRVNEQYFGPGTRLTVT.